The clone carrying this TCR beta chain was picked up a small number of times. The antigen remains undetermined. These data originate in a study of vaccination effects on CD4 cells after COVID-19. Study-wide context: Each participant received a vaccine that was either BNT162b2 or mRNA-1273, given as two doses. Regarding the study as a whole: Cross-reactivity toward common cold coronaviruses was confined to only 1 of 255 vaccine-induced clones in healthy vaccinees.

Using viral peptide pools, the ViraFEST assay grew out antigen-specific CD4+ T cells prior to sequencing. Following 10 days of culture, CD4+ T cells were isolated. In the vaccine recipients, nucleocapsid antibodies were negative and there was no prior SARS-CoV-2 infection. Approximately 2 million PBMC were placed in each well, which was supplemented with 10 IU/ml IL-2 and approximately 10 ug/ml peptides. At days 3 and 7, half of the medium was exchanged for IL-2 medium. This table comes from immunoSEQ multiplex PCR, and its TCRdb copy is limited to in-frame clones, with some not included. The sample lists roughly 52,000 clones, around 70% occurring once. There are 13 residues in the CDR3. Germline V gene data show CDR1 as SGHKS and CDR2 as YYEKEE (reference sequence). V lost 4 bases, J lost 14 bases, and 16 bases lay in between.

This chain links TRBV5-5 with TRBJ1-6, with no clear D. This material consisted of CD4+ T cells from PBMCs cultured with SARS-CoV-2 spike peptides, taken before COVID-19 vaccination. The clonotype originates from a human donor who received a COVID-19 vaccine. The CDR3 here is CASSDGPVRALHF. In DNA form, the CDR3 reads TGTGCCAGCAGCGACGGACCTGTCAGAGCCCTCCACTTT.